Given below is one TCR beta chain in context. The antigen remains unidentified. The data belong to a study of OX40 agonist ivuxolimab in advanced cancers. Turning to the study itself: The study treated patients with ivuxolimab, an agonistic anti-OX40 (CD134) antibody. Under the entry rules, prior anti-PD-1, anti-PD-L1 or anti-CTLA-4 therapy was allowed, and approximately 40% had some. Study findings and constraints: In general, CD8+ T cells held more expanded clones than CD4+ did, on average.

V was pared by 2 bases and J by 4 bases, with 10 bases of the junction left unmatched. Germline CDR1 reads MGHRA; CDR2 reads YSYEKL. This CDR3 spans 16 amino acids. The assay was immunoSEQ multiplex PCR, and TCRdb's table has in-frame clones only and misses some. The data show under 50,000 clones, around 87% seen once. This receptor was identified in an adult with an advanced solid tumor such as melanoma, head and neck, liver or kidney cancer. The gene calls are TRBV4-1 and TRBJ1-2; 7 bases match TRBD1. Sequenced material: CD4+ or CD8+ T cells sorted from blood, taken in a trial of the OX40 agonist ivuxolimab. The DNA of the CDR3 is TGCGCCAGCAGCCAAATAGGGGGACAGAACCTCTATGGCTACACCTTC. Translated: CASSQIGGQNLYGYTF.